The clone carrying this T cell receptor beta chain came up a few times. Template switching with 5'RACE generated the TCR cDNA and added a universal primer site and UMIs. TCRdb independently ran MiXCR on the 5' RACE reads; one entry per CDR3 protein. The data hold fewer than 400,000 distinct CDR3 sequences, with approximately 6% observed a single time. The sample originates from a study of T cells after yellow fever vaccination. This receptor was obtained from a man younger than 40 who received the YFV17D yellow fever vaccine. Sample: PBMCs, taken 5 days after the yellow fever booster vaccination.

As DNA, the CDR3 is TGTGCCAGCAGACGGGACAGGGACCAACCTGGGGTCGGGGAGCTGTTTTTT. Protein sequence: CASRRDRDQPGVGELFF. This sequence joins TRBV5-6 and TRBJ2-2; TRBD1 matches at 9 bases. Losses at the gene ends were 5 bases for V and 7 bases for J; bases not matched to a gene: 15. The CDR3 consists of 17 residues. The germline V gene has CDR1 SGHDT and CDR2 YYEEEE.